A single sample is the source of the 17 T cell receptor beta chains below, sequenced in a study of shared clonotypes between healthy human individuals. Sequencing used immunoSEQ multiplex PCR; TCRdb keeps in-frame clones, though not all of them. The sample shows a few million clones, 90% to 95% of them seen only once. The naive CD8 population came from CD45RO-negative cells selected for CCR7, without terminally differentiated effector memory CD45RA+ cells. Input material: naive CD8+ T cells from PBMCs. The receptors come from a young man in good health. Some clones in this sample may be carry-over from other donors' samples.

The rearrangement joins TRBV25-1 to TRBJ2-2; D call uncertain. The germline gives CDR1 MGHDK, CDR2 SYGVNS. Deletions cut 6 bases from V and 5 bases from J, with 4 bases between. The CDR3 extends over 11 amino acids. Written as DNA, the CDR3 is TGTGCCAGCAGGGGTACCGGGGAGCTGTTTTTT. Translated, it gives CASRGTGELFF.

J is TRBJ2-7 and V is TRBV7-9; maybe TRBD2 (5 bases). V gave up 4 bases and J gave up 3 bases, with 10 bases separating them. The V gene's germline CDR1 is SEHNR and CDR2 FQNEAQ (reference sequence). The CDR3 contains 13 residues. The CDR3 coding sequence is TGTGCCAGCAGCTCTCCCCGGGACTACGAGCAGTACTTC. This encodes CASSSPRDYEQYF.

V gene TRBV28 combines with J gene TRBJ2-3, with D maybe TRBD2 (6 bases). CDR3 size: 11 residues. Trimming took 2 bases from V and 12 from J, leaving 9 bases between them. Germline CDR1 is MDHEN and CDR2 is SYDVKM. CDR3 nucleotide sequence: TGTGCCAGCAGTTTACAGGGACTTCAGTATTTT. It codes for CASSLQGLQYF.

This sequence joins TRBV30 and TRBJ2-1; 11 bases are shared with TRBD2. This CDR3 region has 15 residues. J was trimmed by 9 bases and V by 0 bases; bases with no gene match: 7. Germline V gene data show CDR1 as GTSNPN and CDR2 as SVGIG (reference sequence). The CDR3 here is CAWSVLAGGSSEQFF. In DNA, the CDR3 is TGTGCCTGGAGTGTTCTAGCGGGAGGTTCGTCTGAGCAGTTCTTC.

V usage is TRBV6-5 and J usage is TRBJ1-1; possibly TRBD1 for D (5 bases). This CDR3 has 12 residues. Germline values: CDR1 MNHEY, CDR2 SVGAGI. V was trimmed by 4 bases and J by 8 bases, leaving 11 bases between them. This CDR3 is CASSWGVEEAFF. For the CDR3, the DNA is TGTGCCAGCAGTTGGGGGGTAGAAGAAGCTTTCTTT.

The chain employs TRBV2 and TRBJ2-5, with 8 bases aligning to TRBD1. V was clipped by 5 bases and J by 4 bases; unmatched bases: 3. Germline CDR1 reads SNHLY; CDR2 reads FYNNEI. This CDR3 comprises 13 residues. The CDR3 protein is CASSSTGGETQYF. DNA for the CDR3: TGTGCCAGCAGTTCCACAGGGGGAGAGACCCAGTACTTC.

On this clone: The same CDR3 can be traced to other DNA sequences in this sample. The chain couples TRBV27 to TRBJ2-7, with a tentative D call TRBD2 (5 bases). Trimming removed 2 bases from V and 4 bases from J, with 9 bases in between. Germline CDR1 MNHEY, CDR2 SMNVEV (reference sequence). CDR3 length: 13 amino acids. The DNA for the CDR3 is TGTGCCAGCAGTTTAGCGGGTCCATACGAGCAGTACTTC. Residues: CASSLAGPYEQYF.

Concerning this clone itself: Different DNA sequences within this sample yield the same CDR3. The chain combines TRBV6-5 with TRBJ2-1, with D unresolved. This CDR3 has 15 amino acids. Per germline, CDR1 MNHEY and CDR2 SVGAGI. Trimming pared 0 bases from V and 0 bases from J, leaving 6 bases between. The CDR3 here is CASSYSRSSYNEQFF. As DNA, the CDR3 is TGTGCCAGCAGTTACTCACGGAGCTCCTACAATGAGCAGTTCTTC.

Regarding this clone: The sample carries other DNA sequences with the same CDR3. The chain has TRBV9 and TRBJ2-7; D remains ambiguous. This CDR3 spans 15 amino acids. Germline V gives CDR1 SGDLS, CDR2 YYNGEE. The V and J ends lost 0 bases and 1 base respectively, with 11 bases between them. In nucleotides, the CDR3 is TGTGCCAGCAGCGTAGCGGGTGAACCATCCTACGAGCAGTACTTC. Translation gives CASSVAGEPSYEQYF.

A remark on this clone: Additional DNA sequences in this sample encode the identical CDR3. The chain uses TRBV7-9 and TRBJ1-3, with D unresolved. Germline CDR1 reads SEHNR; CDR2 reads FQNEAQ (reference sequence). The CDR3 is 14 residues long. The V and J ends lost 5 bases and 1 base respectively, with 9 bases between them. CDR3 sequence reads: CASSPKGSGNTIYF. The CDR3 DNA sequence: TGTGCCAGCAGCCCGAAGGGTTCTGGAAACACCATATATTTT.

This chain joins TRBV7-2 and TRBJ2-1; D is possibly TRBD2 (6 bases). This CDR3 contains 14 residues. The V and J ends lost 4 bases and 8 bases respectively, with 15 bases between them. CDR1 SGHTA and CDR2 FQGNSA come from the germline V gene. The CDR3 is CASSWRLVADEQFF. DNA of the CDR3: TGTGCCAGCAGCTGGAGACTAGTCGCGGATGAGCAGTTCTTC.

The rearrangement uses TRBV28 and TRBJ2-3; 8 nucleotides match TRBD2. The V and J ends lost 7 bases and 1 base, in that order; junction bases with no gene match: 7. The length of the CDR3 is 15 residues. The germline gives CDR1 MDHEN, CDR2 SYDVKM. CDR3 region: CASIEQTSGTDTQYF. CDR3 DNA: TGTGCCAGCATAGAACAGACTAGCGGCACAGATACGCAGTATTTT.

Here the CDR3 DNA reads TGTGCCAGCTCACCCGGGACAGGGAAGTACTATGGCTACACCTTC. Protein sequence: CASSPGTGKYYGYTF. The chain employs TRBV18 and TRBJ1-2; 9 positions agree with TRBD1. This CDR3 is built from 15 residues. The junction had 5 bases not matched to a gene; V was cut back by 3 bases and J by 3 bases. Looked up from germline, CDR1 is KGHSH and CDR2 is LQKENI. The full variable domain, its missing parts supplied by reference TRBV18 and TRBJ1-2, is NAGVMQNPRHLVRRRGQEARLRCSPMKGHSHVYWYRQLPEEGLKFMVYLQKENIIDESGMPKERFSAEFPKEGPSILRIQQVVRGDSAAYFCASSPGTGKYYGYTFGSGTRLTVV.

The gene calls are TRBV19 and TRBJ2-1; 9 positions agree with TRBD1. CDR3 length: 14 residues. The germline gives CDR1 LNHDA, CDR2 SQIVND (reference sequence). V dropped 5 bases and J dropped 8; count of bases not matched to a gene: 7. CDR3 DNA: TGTGCCAGTAGTTCCCGGACAGGGGTGGATGAGCAGTTCTTC. The encoded protein is CASSSRTGVDEQFF.

This chain connects TRBV5-1 to TRBJ1-2; D is unclear. In germline, CDR1 is SGHRS, CDR2 YFSETQ. The CDR3 covers 13 residues. Trimming shortened V by 0 bases and J by 4 bases, and 7 bases separated the two germline ends. The CDR3 sequence: CASSLDHFYGYTF. CDR3 coding DNA: TGCGCCAGCAGCTTGGACCATTTCTATGGCTACACCTTC.

The chain couples TRBV27 to TRBJ2-7; D might be TRBD1 or TRBD2, each matching 7 bases. The germline CDR1 and CDR2 sequences are MNHEY and SMNVEV (reference sequence). V lost 3 bases and J 6 bases, leaving 15 bases between the germline ends. The CDR3 is 14 residues long. CDR3 amino acids: CASSLGRGQSEQYF. The CDR3 coding sequence is TGTGCCAGCAGTTTGGGGAGGGGGCAATCCGAGCAGTACTTC.

The CDR3 here is CASSLQVLWDTEAFF. The CDR3 DNA reads as TGTGCCAGTAGTTTACAGGTACTGTGGGACACTGAAGCTTTCTTT. This chain links TRBV19 with TRBJ1-1; tentative D call: TRBD1 (5 bases). This CDR3 is 15 amino acids long. Germline V gene sequence: CDR1 LNHDA, CDR2 SQIVND (reference sequence). V lost 5 bases and J 3 bases, leaving 16 bases between the germline ends.